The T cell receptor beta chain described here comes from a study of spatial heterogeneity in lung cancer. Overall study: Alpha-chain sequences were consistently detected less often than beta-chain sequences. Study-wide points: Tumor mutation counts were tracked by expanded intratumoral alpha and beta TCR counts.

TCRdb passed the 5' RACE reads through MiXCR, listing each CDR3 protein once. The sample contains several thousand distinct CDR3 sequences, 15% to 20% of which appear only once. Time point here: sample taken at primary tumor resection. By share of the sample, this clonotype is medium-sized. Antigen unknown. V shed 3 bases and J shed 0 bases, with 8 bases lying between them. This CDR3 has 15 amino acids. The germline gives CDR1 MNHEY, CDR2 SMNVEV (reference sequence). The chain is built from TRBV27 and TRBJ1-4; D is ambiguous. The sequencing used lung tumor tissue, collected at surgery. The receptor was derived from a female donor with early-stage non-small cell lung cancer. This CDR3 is CASSFSWATNEKLFF. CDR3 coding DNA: TGTGCCAGCAGTTTTTCGTGGGCAACTAATGAAAAACTGTTTTTT.